The clone carrying this TCR beta chain was observed at least ten times. The antigen is not known. The data stem from a study of T cells after posttransplantation cyclophosphamide. The V gene lost 3 bases and the J gene lost 7 bases, with 5 bases spanning the gap. Germline V gene data show CDR1 as ENHRY and CDR2 as SYGVKD. The CDR3 spans 11 residues. The table came from immunoSEQ multiplex PCR; TCRdb's copy has only in-frame clones and leaves some out. The specimen has 20,000 to 25,000 clones, none found just once. Study-level results: Later blood repertoires were often dominated by clones from the donor CD8+ memory compartment. TRB overlap between skin or GI tissue T cells and blood was limited.

The receptor was isolated from an older woman in good health, CMV-negative, and a related stem cell transplant donor. This chain joins TRBV10-3 and TRBJ2-3; D call uncertain. The material sequenced was PBMCs. The CDR3 sequence is CAISELNTQYF. Here the CDR3 DNA reads TGTGCCATCAGTGAACTAAATACGCAGTATTTT.